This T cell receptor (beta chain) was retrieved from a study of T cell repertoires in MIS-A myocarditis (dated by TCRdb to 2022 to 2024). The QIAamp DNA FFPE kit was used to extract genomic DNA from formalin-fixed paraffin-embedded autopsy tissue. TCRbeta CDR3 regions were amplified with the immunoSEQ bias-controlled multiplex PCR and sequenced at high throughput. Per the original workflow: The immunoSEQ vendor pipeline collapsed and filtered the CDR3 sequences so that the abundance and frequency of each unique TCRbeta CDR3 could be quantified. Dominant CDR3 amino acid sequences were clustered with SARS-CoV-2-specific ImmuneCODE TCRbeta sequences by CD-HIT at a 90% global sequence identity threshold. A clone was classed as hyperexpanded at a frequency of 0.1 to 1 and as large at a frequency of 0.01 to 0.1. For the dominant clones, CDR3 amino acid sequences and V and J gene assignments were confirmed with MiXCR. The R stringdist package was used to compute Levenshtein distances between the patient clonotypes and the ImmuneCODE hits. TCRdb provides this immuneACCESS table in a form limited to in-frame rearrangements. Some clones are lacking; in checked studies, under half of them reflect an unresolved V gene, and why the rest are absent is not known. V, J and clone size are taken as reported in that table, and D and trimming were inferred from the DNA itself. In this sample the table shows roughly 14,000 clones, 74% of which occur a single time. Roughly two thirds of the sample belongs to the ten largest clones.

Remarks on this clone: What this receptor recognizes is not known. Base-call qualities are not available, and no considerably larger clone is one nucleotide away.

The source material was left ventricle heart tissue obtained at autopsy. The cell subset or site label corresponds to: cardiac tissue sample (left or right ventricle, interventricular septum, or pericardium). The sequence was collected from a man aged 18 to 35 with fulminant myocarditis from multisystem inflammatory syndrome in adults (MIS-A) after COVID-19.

The CDR3 corresponds to CASSVAGDTGELFF. In nucleotide form, the sequence is TGTGCCAGCAGTGTAGCAGGGGACACCGGGGAGCTGTTTTTT. The sequence is built from TRBV2 and TRBJ2-2, with TRBD1 as a weak D call on 6 bases. V is pared back by 4 bases and J by 3 bases, with 9 bases lying between the germline termini. Taken from cysteine to phenylalanine, the CDR3 has 14 residues. Left in the record is the CDR3 DNA by itself, 42 bases read in frame from the first base. CDR1 and CDR2, per the germline V gene, are SNHLY and FYNNEI.